These 2 T cell receptor beta chains share one sample of origin, sequenced in a study of shared clonotypes between healthy human individuals. In the naive CD8 group, cells lacked CD45RO and were positively selected for CCR7, so terminally differentiated effector memory CD45RA+ cells were left out. Some clones are missing from TCRdb's copy, which holds only in-frame ones; the method was immunoSEQ multiplex PCR. The sample has about 800,000 clones, 96% seen once. The specimen was naive CD8+ T cells sorted from blood. Receptor source: a man aged 30-40 years in good health.

The CDR3 sequence: CASSLDRVGFF. In DNA form, the CDR3 reads TGTGCCAGCAGCTTAGACAGGGTGGGTTTCTTC. The chain recombines TRBV7-9 with TRBJ2-1, with D possibly being TRBD1 (6 bases). This CDR3 comprises 11 residues. Per the germline V gene, CDR1 is SEHNR and CDR2 is FQNEAQ (reference sequence). V was pared by 1 base and J by 16 bases, with 11 bases between.

The chain joins TRBV13 to TRBJ2-7; TRBD2 is a possible D gene (5 bases). V was cut by 3 bases and J by 0 bases, with 9 bases left in between. Germline V gene sequence: CDR1 PRHDT, CDR2 FYEKMQ (reference sequence). The CDR3 runs to 14 residues. This CDR3 reads CASSLTNPSYEQYF. The CDR3 bases are TGTGCCAGCAGCTTGACTAACCCCTCCTACGAGCAGTACTTC. The full variable domain, rest sourced from reference TRBV13 and TRBJ2-7, is AAGVIQSPRHLIKEKRETATLKCYPIPRHDTVYWYQQGPGQDPQFLISFYEKMQSDKGSIPDRFSAQQFSDYHSELNMSSLELGDSALYFCASSLTNPSYEQYFGPGTRLTVT.